Following are 25 T cell receptor beta chains from one sample sequenced in a study of memory CD4+ T cells and cytomegalovirus serostatus. Method: immunoSEQ multiplex PCR; TCRdb's copy keeps in-frame clones and lacks some. Among under 85,000 clones listed, 78% were seen once. Single viable CD3+CD4+CD8-CD45RO+ cells were sorted as the memory CD4+ T cells. The source material was memory CD4+ T cells from blood. The receptors come from an adult in good health and CMV-seropositive.

This clone was seen a few times. This sequence joins TRBV18 and TRBJ1-5; 8 nucleotides match TRBD1. The J segment lost 9 bases and the V segment lost 1 base, leaving 11 bases of the junction unmatched. The CDR3 consists of 16 residues. Germline V gives CDR1 KGHSH, CDR2 LQKENI. DNA for the CDR3: TGTGCCAGCTCACCACAGAGGACAGGGAACCAACGGCCCCAGCATTTT. Translated: CASSPQRTGNQRPQHF. Supplemented by reference TRBV18 and TRBJ1-5, the full variable domain reads NAGVMQNPRHLVRRRGQEARLRCSPMKGHSHVYWYRQLPEEGLKFMVYLQKENIIDESGMPKERFSAEFPKEGPSILRIQQVVRGDSAAYFCASSPQRTGNQRPQHFGDGTRLSIL.

Only a few counts were recorded for this clone. The J gene is TRBJ1-2, the V gene TRBV5-1; no firm D call. Germline V gene sequence: CDR1 SGHRS, CDR2 YFSETQ. The CDR3 runs to 15 residues. V dropped 0 bases and J dropped 3 bases, with 12 bases sitting between them. CDR3 amino acids: CASSLAGGVDYGYTF. In nucleotides, the CDR3 is TGCGCCAGCAGCTTGGCCGGTGGGGTCGACTATGGCTACACCTTC.

V is TRBV28 and J is TRBJ2-1, with D unclear. Germline V gene lookup returns CDR1 MDHEN and CDR2 SYDVKM. CDR3 size: 12 residues. V was clipped by 6 bases and J by 8 bases, with 11 bases between them. The CDR3 DNA follows: TGTGCCAGCAGGTCTTTGGGCGATGAGCAGTTCTTC. Translation: CASRSLGDEQFF.

Comments on this clone: One junction end disagrees with the germline gene, perhaps due to a read error. The chain recombines TRBV7-7 with TRBJ2-5, with 7 bases identical to TRBD1. Germline V lookup: CDR1 SSHAT, CDR2 FNYEAQ (reference sequence). The CDR3 consists of 15 residues. In DNA, the CDR3 is TGTGCTAGCAGCTTAGCAGGGGGACGGCAAGAGACCCAGTACTTC. This sequence encodes CASSLAGGRQETQYF.

This clone was picked up a small number of times. The chain recombines TRBV4-2 with TRBJ1-1, with D unclear. Looked up from germline, CDR1 is LGHNA and CDR2 is YNFKEQ. Trimming took off 1 base at V and 1 base at J, with 10 bases between the two ends. The CDR3 has 15 amino acids. The CDR3 nucleotides are TGTGCCAGCAGCCAAGCAACGTCGGGGAACACTGAAGCTTTCTTT. Translating it yields CASSQATSGNTEAFF.

V is TRBV2 and J is TRBJ2-7; tentative D call: TRBD2 (6 bases). The germline V gene has CDR1 SNHLY and CDR2 FYNNEI. CDR3 length: 14 residues. Trimming took 6 bases from V and 1 from J, leaving 13 bases between them. The CDR3 DNA sequence: TGTGCCAGCAGCCCCGGGACTTCTTCCTACGAGCAGTACTTC. It specifies CASSPGTSSYEQYF.

This chain links TRBV11-3 with TRBJ2-1; D might be TRBD2 (5 bases). The CDR3 runs 14 residues. The V and J ends lost 1 base and 6 bases respectively, with 10 bases between them. Germline V gives CDR1 SGHNT, CDR2 YENEEA. CDR3 residues: CASSLGTSGNEQFF. For the CDR3, the DNA is TGTGCCAGCAGCTTAGGCACCAGCGGCAATGAGCAGTTCTTC.

The rearrangement links TRBV5-6 to TRBJ2-3; weak D call: TRBD1 (5 bases). Germline V gene lookup returns CDR1 SGHDT and CDR2 YYEEEE. The CDR3 loop spans 14 amino acids. Trimming removed 1 base from V and 4 bases from J, with 10 bases in between. The CDR3 is CASSLIGAADTQYF. Written as DNA, the CDR3 is TGTGCCAGCAGCTTGATAGGGGCGGCAGATACGCAGTATTTT.

This clone was seen a single time. The rearrangement joins TRBV29-1 to TRBJ1-4; D unresolved. This CDR3 is built from 11 residues. Trimming left V 4 bases short and J 7 bases short, with 7 bases between. The germline V gene has CDR1 SQVTM and CDR2 ANQGSEA. This CDR3 reads CSVGVGEKLFF. As DNA, the CDR3 is TGCAGCGTTGGTGTAGGTGAAAAACTGTTTTTT. Using reference TRBV29-1 and TRBJ1-4 for the parts outside the CDR3, the full variable domain is SAVISQKPSRDICQRGTSLTIQCQVDSQVTMMFWYRQQPGQSLTLIATANQGSEATYESGFVIDKFPISRPNLTFSTLTVSNMSPEDSSIYLCSVGVGEKLFFGSGTQLSVL.

This chain uses TRBV10-3 with TRBJ2-3, with D maybe TRBD2 (6 bases). CDR3 length: 15 amino acids. The germline V gene has CDR1 ENHRY and CDR2 SYGVKD. V was pared by 4 bases and J by 3 bases, with 14 bases between. CDR3 loop: CAISVGASATDTQYF. CDR3 sequence (DNA): TGTGCCATCAGTGTCGGGGCTAGCGCGACAGATACGCAGTATTTT.

The chain employs TRBV14 and TRBJ2-2; D remains unclear. CDR3 length: 12 residues. Germline CDR1 SGHDN, CDR2 FVKESK. Trimming removed 1 base from V and 8 bases from J, with 5 bases in between. CDR3 region: CASSQVRGELFF. In DNA form, the CDR3 reads TGTGCCAGCAGCCAAGTTCGTGGGGAGCTGTTTTTT.

CDR3 loop: CASSLEGPTDTQYF. CDR3 coding DNA: TGTGCCAGCAGTCTTGAGGGGCCGACAGATACGCAGTATTTT. This chain uses TRBV6-6 with TRBJ2-3; either TRBD1 or TRBD2 may supply D (5 bases each). V was pared by 5 bases and J by 3 bases, with 12 bases between. Germline V gives CDR1 MNHNY, CDR2 SVGAGI (reference sequence). CDR3 length equals 14 residues.

This clone was observed a few times. In the same sample, other DNA sequences code for this CDR3. This chain links TRBV10-3 with TRBJ2-5; no firm D call. The CDR3 runs to 11 residues. In germline, CDR1 is ENHRY, CDR2 SYGVKD. Trimming left V 4 bases short and J 5 bases short, with 5 bases between. The CDR3 here is CAISAGETQYF. The DNA of the CDR3 is TGTGCCATCAGTGCTGGGGAGACCCAGTACTTC.

In this sample, this clone turned up many times. The rearrangement links TRBV11-2 to TRBJ1-1; D is perhaps TRBD1 (6 bases). This CDR3 is built from 13 residues. The V and J ends lost 3 bases and 9 bases respectively, with 14 bases between them. In germline, CDR1 is SGHAT, CDR2 FQNNGV. CDR3 DNA: TGTGCCAGCAGCTTTGGGGGGCGCGTCAAAGCTTTCTTT. This sequence encodes CASSFGGRVKAFF.

This chain links TRBV7-9 with TRBJ2-2; no reliable D call. Germline loops: CDR1 SEHNR, CDR2 FQNEAQ (reference sequence). V lost 3 bases to trimming and J lost 7 bases, with 18 bases between them. The CDR3 runs to 16 residues. The DNA of the CDR3 is TGTGCCAGCAGCTTTTCTCTAACGGCAGTTCGCGGGGAGCTGTTTTTT. As protein: CASSFSLTAVRGELFF.

The CDR3 here is CASSEGWFSYGYTF. DNA of the CDR3: TGTGCCAGCAGTGAAGGGTGGTTTAGCTATGGCTACACCTTC. V usage is TRBV6-1 and J usage is TRBJ1-2; D is undetermined. Per germline, CDR1 MNHNS and CDR2 SASEGT. V was shortened by 1 base and J by 4 bases, with 10 bases between the two germline ends. The CDR3 is 14 residues long.

This sequence joins TRBV6-5 and TRBJ1-4, with D unclear. Trimming shortened V by 5 bases and J by 3 bases, and 7 bases separated the two germline ends. Germline CDR1 MNHEY, CDR2 SVGAGI. The length of the CDR3 is 13 residues. CDR3 nucleotides: TGTGCCAGCAGTATTCAGTCTAATGAAAAACTGTTTTTT. This codes for CASSIQSNEKLFF.

The rearrangement links TRBV5-1 to TRBJ1-5; weak D call: TRBD1 (5 bases). V was trimmed by 0 bases and J by 10 bases, leaving 14 bases between them. Germline V CDR1 and CDR2: SGHRS, YFSETQ. The CDR3 covers 14 residues. CDR3 DNA: TGCGCCAGCAGCTTGGATGGGGCTTCGGGTCCCCAGCATTTT. Translating it yields CASSLDGASGPQHF. Filled out from reference TRBV5-1 and TRBJ1-5, the complete variable domain reads KAGVTQTPRYLIKTRGQQVTLSCSPISGHRSVSWYQQTPGQGLQFLFEYFSETQRNKGNFPGRFSGRQFSNSRSEMNVSTLELGDSALYLCASSLDGASGPQHFGDGTRLSIL.

This chain joins TRBV6-6 and TRBJ1-5, with D maybe TRBD1 (5 bases). CDR3 length: 14 amino acids. Trimming removed 8 bases at V and 2 bases at J, with 13 bases between. Germline V lookup: CDR1 MNHNY, CDR2 SVGAGI (reference sequence). As DNA, the CDR3 is TGTGCCAGCGAAACGGGGGGTGGCAATCAGCCCCAGCATTTT. The encoded protein is CASETGGGNQPQHF.

The chain employs TRBV11-2 and TRBJ2-5; 9 nucleotides match TRBD1. Unmatched junction bases numbered 8, after V lost 5 bases and J lost 7 bases. Germline assignment: CDR1 SGHAT and CDR2 FQNNGV. This CDR3 contains 14 residues. CDR3 sequence (DNA): TGTGCCAGCAGCCCATCGGGACAGGGTGGGACCCAGTACTTC. Residues: CASSPSGQGGTQYF. The whole variable domain, remainder taken from reference TRBV11-2 and TRBJ2-5, is EAGVAQSPRYKIIEKRQSVAFWCNPISGHATLYWYQQILGQGPKLLIQFQNNGVVDDSQLPKDRFSAERLKGVDSTLKIQPAKLEDSAVYLCASSPSGQGGTQYFGPGTRLLVL.

In its sample, this clone was seen once. This chain links TRBV29-1 with TRBJ2-3; 16 nucleotides match TRBD2. Germline V gives CDR1 SQVTM, CDR2 ANQGSEA. The CDR3 runs 18 residues. Unmatched junction bases numbered 11, after V lost 6 bases and J lost 2 bases. This chain's CDR3 is CSVGTSGGALKDTDTQYF. The DNA of the CDR3 is TGCAGCGTGGGGACTAGCGGGGGGGCGTTGAAGGACACAGATACGCAGTATTTT.

The V gene is TRBV12-5, the J gene TRBJ1-1; weak D call: TRBD1 (6 bases). The CDR3 totals 16 residues. The V and J ends lost 3 bases and 7 bases respectively, with 21 bases between them. The V gene's germline CDR1 is LGHNT and CDR2 FRNRAP. The CDR3 DNA follows: TGTGCTAGTGGTTTTAGCGGGGGCAGGACCCATAGTGAAGCTTTCTTT. It encodes CASGFSGGRTHSEAFF.

This chain uses TRBV6-5 with TRBJ2-1, with D perhaps being TRBD1 or TRBD2 (5 bases each). V lost 2 bases and J lost 0, with 11 bases in between. CDR1 and CDR2 from the germline V gene are MNHEY and SVGAGI. The CDR3 covers 16 residues. The CDR3 sequence is CASSYRGYSSYNEQFF. The CDR3 nucleotides read TGTGCCAGCAGTTACCGGGGCTACAGCTCCTACAATGAGCAGTTCTTC.

The chain recombines TRBV7-2 with TRBJ2-3, with 7 bases identical to TRBD2. V lost 5 bases, J lost 2 bases, and 10 bases stayed unmatched. CDR1 SGHTA and CDR2 FQGNSA come from the germline V gene. The length of the CDR3 is 16 residues. The DNA of the CDR3 is TGTGCCAGCAGCCTGGCATTCGGGGGGTCCACAGATACGCAGTATTTT. Translating gives CASSLAFGGSTDTQYF. The full variable domain, with the rest looked up from reference TRBV7-2 and TRBJ2-3, is GAGVSQSPSNKVTEKGKDVELRCDPISGHTALYWYRQSLGQGLEFLIYFQGNSAPDKSGLPSDRFSAERTGGSVSTLTIQRTQQEDSAVYLCASSLAFGGSTDTQYFGPGTRLTVL.

The chain recombines TRBV5-6 with TRBJ2-7; tentatively, D is TRBD1 or TRBD2 (5 bases each). The ends were cut back, 4 bases at V and 4 bases at J, with 18 bases in the middle. There are 15 residues in the CDR3. The germline CDR1 and CDR2 sequences are SGHDT and YYEEEE. This CDR3 reads CASSGTGTIGYEQYF. The CDR3 DNA reads TGTGCCAGCAGCGGCACCGGGACCATCGGGTACGAGCAGTACTTC.